The T cell receptor (beta chain) under discussion was sequenced for a study of brain T cells in children with intractable seizures. Note on this clone: Its antigen is unidentified.

Data came from immunoSEQ multiplex PCR; TCRdb stores just in-frame clones and leaves some out. This table holds 70,000 to 85,000 clones, about 90% found once. This CDR3 comprises 16 residues. Germline loops: CDR1 LNHNV, CDR2 YYDKDF (reference sequence). V trimming: 1 base; J trimming: 1 base; junction bases outside the gene matches: 2. Surgery cases with the highest brain T cell transcript signatures were chosen for sequencing. Patients received at least one anti-epileptic drug before surgery. Study outcomes and limitations: HCMV serostatus was not known, and viral specificity came from CDR3 similarity only. Clones missing pre-surgery may reflect undersampling of that blood sample.

Material: peripheral blood, obtained at surgery. The V call is TRBV15, the J call TRBJ2-1; 9 positions agree with TRBD2. The source of this sequence is a girl aged 2 to 10 with Rasmussen encephalitis and intractable seizures. CDR3 DNA sequence: TGTGCCACCAGCAGAGGGCGGGAGGGTTCCTACAATGAGCAGTTCTTC. This sequence encodes CATSRGREGSYNEQFF.